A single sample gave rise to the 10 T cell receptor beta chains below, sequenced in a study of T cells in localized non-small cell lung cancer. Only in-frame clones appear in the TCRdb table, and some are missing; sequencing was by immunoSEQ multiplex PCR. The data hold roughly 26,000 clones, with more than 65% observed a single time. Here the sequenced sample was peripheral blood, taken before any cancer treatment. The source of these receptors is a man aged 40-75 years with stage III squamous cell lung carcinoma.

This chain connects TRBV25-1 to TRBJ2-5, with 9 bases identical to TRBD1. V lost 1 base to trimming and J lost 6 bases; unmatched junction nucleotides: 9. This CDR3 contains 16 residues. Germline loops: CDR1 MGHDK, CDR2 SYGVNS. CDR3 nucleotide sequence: TGTGCCAGCAGTGAATTAGGGGGGGGACAGGGCAAGACCCAGTACTTC. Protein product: CASSELGGGQGKTQYF.

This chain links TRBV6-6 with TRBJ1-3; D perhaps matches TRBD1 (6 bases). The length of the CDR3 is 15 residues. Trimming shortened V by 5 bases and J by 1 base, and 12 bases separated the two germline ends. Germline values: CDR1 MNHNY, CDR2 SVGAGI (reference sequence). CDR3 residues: CASSDRTVSGNTIYF. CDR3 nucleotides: TGTGCCAGCAGTGACCGGACAGTTTCTGGAAACACCATATATTTT.

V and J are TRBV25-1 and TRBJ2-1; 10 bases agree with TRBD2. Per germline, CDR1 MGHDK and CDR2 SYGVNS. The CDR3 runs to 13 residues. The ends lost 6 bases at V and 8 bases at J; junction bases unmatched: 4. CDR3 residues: CASSAAGGHEQFF. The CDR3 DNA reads TGTGCCAGCAGCGCAGCGGGAGGGCATGAGCAGTTCTTC.

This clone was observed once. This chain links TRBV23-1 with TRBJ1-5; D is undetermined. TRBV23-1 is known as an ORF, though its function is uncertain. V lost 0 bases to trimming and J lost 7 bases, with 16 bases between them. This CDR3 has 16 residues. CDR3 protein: CASSQSRGVKRQPQHF. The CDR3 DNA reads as TGCGCCAGCAGTCAATCCCGTGGTGTAAAGAGGCAGCCCCAGCATTTT.

This CDR3 reads CASSSSGGSSEKLFF. CDR3 nucleotides: TGCGCCAGCAGCTCTTCGGGGGGCTCAAGTGAAAAACTGTTTTTT. V gene TRBV5-1 combines with J gene TRBJ1-4; a possible D gene is TRBD1 (6 bases). With 3 bases removed from V and 7 bases from J, the gap between germline ends came to 16 bases. Looked up from germline, CDR1 is SGHRS and CDR2 is YFSETQ. The CDR3 is made up of 15 amino acids.

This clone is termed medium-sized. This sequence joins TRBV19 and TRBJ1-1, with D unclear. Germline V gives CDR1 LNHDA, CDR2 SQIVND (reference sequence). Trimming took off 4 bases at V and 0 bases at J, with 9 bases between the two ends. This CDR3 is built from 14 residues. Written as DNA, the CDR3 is TGTGCCAGTAGTAGACCGGGTCTGAACACTGAAGCTTTCTTT. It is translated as CASSRPGLNTEAFF.

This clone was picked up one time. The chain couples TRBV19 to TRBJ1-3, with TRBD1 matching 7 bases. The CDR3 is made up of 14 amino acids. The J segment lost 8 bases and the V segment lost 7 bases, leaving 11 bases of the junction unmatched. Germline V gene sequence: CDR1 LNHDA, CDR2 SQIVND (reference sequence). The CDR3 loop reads CASTQTGTGYTIYF. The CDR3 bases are TGTGCCAGTACTCAGACAGGGACTGGTTACACCATATATTTT.

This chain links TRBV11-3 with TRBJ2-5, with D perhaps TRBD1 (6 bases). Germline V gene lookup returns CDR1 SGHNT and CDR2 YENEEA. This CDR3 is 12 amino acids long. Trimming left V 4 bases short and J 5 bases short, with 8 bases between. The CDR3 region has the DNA TGTGCCAGCAGCTCTACAGGGGAGACCCAGTACTTC. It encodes CASSSTGETQYF.

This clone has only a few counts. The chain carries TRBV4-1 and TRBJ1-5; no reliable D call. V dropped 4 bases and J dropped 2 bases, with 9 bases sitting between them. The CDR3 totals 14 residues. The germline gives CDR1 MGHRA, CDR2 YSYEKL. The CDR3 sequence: CASSPVLGNQPQHF. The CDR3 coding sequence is TGCGCCAGCAGCCCGGTTCTTGGCAATCAGCCCCAGCATTTT.

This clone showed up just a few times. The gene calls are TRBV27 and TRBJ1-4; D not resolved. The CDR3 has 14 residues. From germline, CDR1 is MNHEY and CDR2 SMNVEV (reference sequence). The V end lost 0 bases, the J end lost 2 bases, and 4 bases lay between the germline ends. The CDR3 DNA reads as TGTGCCAGCAGTTTATCTCATACTAATGAAAAACTGTTTTTT. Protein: CASSLSHTNEKLFF.